The table lists the clone carrying this T cell receptor (beta chain) with many counts. Its antigen is unidentified. The V gene's germline CDR1 is MNHEY and CDR2 SMNVEV (reference sequence). The CDR3 consists of 14 residues. The ends lost 6 bases at V and 5 bases at J; junction bases unmatched: 8. The entry originates in a study of regulatory T cells in long-lasting Graves disease. Overall study results and limits: Those with persistent Graves' had less TCR diversity than newly diagnosed patients.

Time point reported: persistent/refractory GD, antithyroid drugs over 5 years with positive TRAb. There was RNA extracted from PBMCs, and the TCR library was made from it. Arm-PCR of CDR3 regions and iRepertoire HTBI primers were the basis on which TCR beta libraries were built. TCRdb independently ran MiXCR on the multiplex PCR reads; one entry per CDR3 protein. This table has approximately 500,000 distinct CDR3 sequences, 20% to 25% appearing once. V gene TRBV27 combines with J gene TRBJ2-5; TRBD2 matches at 8 bases. The origin of this receptor is a female donor with Graves disease. Sequencing was performed on peripheral blood mononuclear cells (PBMCs), taken when the disease was refractory, from a patient treated with antithyroid drugs. The CDR3 DNA reads as TGTGCCAGCAGCCGGGGGGGGCTTGAGGAGACCCAGTACTTC. Its translation: CASSRGGLEETQYF.